Shown below are 10 T cell receptor beta chains from a single sample sequenced in a study of radiotherapy plus CTLA-4 blockade in lung cancer. Method: immunoSEQ multiplex PCR; TCRdb's copy keeps in-frame clones and lacks some. This sample has 35,000 to 40,000 clones; approximately 86% occur once, and the top ten carry approximately 23%. This specimen was peripheral blood, taken from a patient treated with radiotherapy plus ipilimumab. The receptors here all came from a human donor with non-small cell lung cancer whose response to radiotherapy plus ipilimumab could not be evaluated.

The chain couples TRBV2 to TRBJ2-5; D remains unclear. Germline V CDR1 and CDR2: SNHLY, FYNNEI. V shed 3 bases and J shed 5 bases, with 13 bases lying between them. This CDR3 is built from 14 residues. The CDR3 spells CASSELLGKETQYF. The DNA for the CDR3 is TGTGCCAGCAGTGAGTTGCTGGGCAAGGAGACCCAGTACTTC. Based on the CDR3 plus reference TRBV2 and TRBJ2-5, the full variable domain is EPEVTQTPSHQVTQMGQEVILRCVPISNHLYFYWYRQILGQKVEFLVSFYNNEISEKSEIFDDQFSVERPDGSNFTLKIRSTKLEDSAMYFCASSELLGKETQYFGPGTRLLVL.

V and J are TRBV10-1 and TRBJ1-3; D gene unclear. The germline V gene encodes CDR1 WNHNN and CDR2 SYGVQD (reference sequence). V was shortened by 4 bases and J by 0 bases, with 10 bases between the two germline ends. The CDR3 runs to 15 residues. CDR3 region: CASSARRSSGNTIYF. DNA of the CDR3: TGCGCCAGCAGTGCCCGCAGAAGCTCTGGAAACACCATATATTTT.

J is TRBJ1-5 and V is TRBV19; 7 bases map to TRBD1. The germline CDR1 and CDR2 sequences are LNHDA and SQIVND (reference sequence). This CDR3 contains 14 residues. V lost 6 bases to trimming and J lost 4 bases; unmatched junction nucleotides: 6. This CDR3 is CASSEGQPNQPQHF. The DNA for the CDR3 is TGTGCCAGTAGCGAGGGACAGCCGAATCAGCCCCAGCATTTT.

The rearrangement links TRBV29-1 to TRBJ2-1, with TRBD2 matching over 12 bases. V shed 7 bases, J shed 6 bases, and the junction held 13 bases outside the gene matches. The V gene's germline CDR1 is SQVTM and CDR2 ANQGSEA. This CDR3 region has 16 residues. In DNA, the CDR3 is TGCAGCGGTTTCTCGGGCGGACTAGCGGGACTCAATGAGCAGTTCTTC. It translates to CSGFSGGLAGLNEQFF.

The V and J genes are TRBV5-5 and TRBJ1-3, with TRBD1 identical over 7 bases. The CDR3 covers 17 residues. The germline V gene encodes CDR1 SGHKS and CDR2 YYEKEE (reference sequence). The trim removed 1 base at V and 0 bases at J, leaving 7 bases unmatched. The chain's CDR3 is CASSLSPRGDSGNTIYF. In DNA form, the CDR3 reads TGTGCCAGCAGCTTGTCGCCCAGGGGGGACTCTGGAAACACCATATATTTT.

The chain has TRBV27 and TRBJ2-1; 8 positions match TRBD2. CDR3 length: 13 residues. CDR1 MNHEY and CDR2 SMNVEV come from the germline V gene (reference sequence). V was clipped by 2 bases and J by 7 bases; unmatched bases: 1. The CDR3 bases are TGTGCCAGCAGTTTAGCGGGGGGAAATGAGCAGTTCTTC. It is translated as CASSLAGGNEQFF.

The J gene is TRBJ1-1, the V gene TRBV18; D is ambiguous. The V gene's germline CDR1 is KGHSH and CDR2 LQKENI. Between the trimmed V and J ends, which lost 1 base and 0 bases, there was a span of 3 bases. The CDR3 is made up of 13 amino acids. CDR3 DNA: TGTGCCAGCTCACCACTATTGAACACTGAAGCTTTCTTT. Translation: CASSPLLNTEAFF.

The chain's CDR3 is CASSPSLGTGSTEAFF. CDR3 bases: TGTGCCAGCTCACCATCTCTAGGGACAGGGTCGACTGAAGCTTTCTTT. The chain links TRBV18 to TRBJ1-1; 9 bases line up with TRBD1. J lost 5 bases, V lost 2 bases, and 9 bases had no gene match. The CDR3 length is 16 residues. Germline CDR1 and CDR2: KGHSH and LQKENI.

The chain is built from TRBV9 and TRBJ2-5, with a tentative D call TRBD2 (6 bases). Germline-derived CDR1 and CDR2 are SGDLS and YYNGEE. This CDR3 contains 14 residues. V lost 4 bases and J 5 bases, leaving 15 bases between the germline ends. The DNA of the CDR3 is TGTGCCAGCAGCAGGGAGGTTAACGGGGAGACCCAGTACTTC. Its protein is CASSREVNGETQYF.

The chain uses TRBV5-4 and TRBJ1-3; possible D gene TRBD1, 5 bases. The CDR3 extends over 16 amino acids. The V end lost 0 bases, the J end lost 0 bases, and 10 bases lay between the germline ends. The germline CDR1 and CDR2 sequences are SGHNT and YYREEE (reference sequence). The CDR3 reads CASSLGGLHSGNTIYF. As DNA, the CDR3 is TGTGCCAGCAGCTTGGGGGGACTCCACTCTGGAAACACCATATATTTT.